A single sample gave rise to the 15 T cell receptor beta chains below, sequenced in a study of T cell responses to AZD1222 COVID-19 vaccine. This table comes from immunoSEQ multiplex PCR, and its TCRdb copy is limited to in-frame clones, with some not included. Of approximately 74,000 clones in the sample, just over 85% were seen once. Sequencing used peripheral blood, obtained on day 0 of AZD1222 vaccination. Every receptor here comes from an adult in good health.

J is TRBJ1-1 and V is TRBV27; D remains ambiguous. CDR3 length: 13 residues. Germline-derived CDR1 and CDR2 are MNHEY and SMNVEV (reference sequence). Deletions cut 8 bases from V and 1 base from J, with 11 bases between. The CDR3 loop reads CASLTPANTEAFF. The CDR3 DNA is TGTGCCAGCCTTACTCCGGCGAACACTGAAGCTTTCTTT.

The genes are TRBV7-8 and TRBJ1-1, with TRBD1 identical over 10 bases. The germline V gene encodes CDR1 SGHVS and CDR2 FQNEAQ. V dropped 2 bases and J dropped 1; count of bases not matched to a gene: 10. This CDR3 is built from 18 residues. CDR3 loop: CASSLLDRGQMRNTEAFF. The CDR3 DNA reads TGTGCCAGCAGCTTACTCGACAGGGGGCAAATGAGGAACACTGAAGCTTTCTTT.

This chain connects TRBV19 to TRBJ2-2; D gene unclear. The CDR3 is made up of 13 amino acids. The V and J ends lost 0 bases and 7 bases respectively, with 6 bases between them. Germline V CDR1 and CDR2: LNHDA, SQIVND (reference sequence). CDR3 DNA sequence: TGTGCCAGTAGTATAGATCCCCTCGGGGAGCTGTTTTTT. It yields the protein CASSIDPLGELFF.

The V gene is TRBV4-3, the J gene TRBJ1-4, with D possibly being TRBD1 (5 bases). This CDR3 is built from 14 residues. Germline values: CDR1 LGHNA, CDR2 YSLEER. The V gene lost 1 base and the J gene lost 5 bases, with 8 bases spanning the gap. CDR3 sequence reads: CASSQGRANEKLFF. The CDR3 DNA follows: TGCGCCAGCAGCCAAGGCAGGGCAAATGAAAAACTGTTTTTT.

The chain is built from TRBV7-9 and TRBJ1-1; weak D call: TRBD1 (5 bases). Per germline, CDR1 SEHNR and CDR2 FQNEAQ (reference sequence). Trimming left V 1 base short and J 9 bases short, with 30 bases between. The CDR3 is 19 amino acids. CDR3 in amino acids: CASSLVTGWEVSKRVQAFF. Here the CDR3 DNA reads TGTGCCAGCAGCTTAGTTACAGGCTGGGAAGTTAGCAAGCGGGTTCAAGCTTTCTTT. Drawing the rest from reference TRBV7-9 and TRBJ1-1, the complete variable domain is DTGVSQNPRHKITKRGQNVTFRCDPISEHNRLYWYRQTLGQGPEFLTYFQNEAQLEKSRLLSDRFSAERPKGSFSTLEIQRTEQGDSAMYLCASSLVTGWEVSKRVQAFFGQGTRLTVV.

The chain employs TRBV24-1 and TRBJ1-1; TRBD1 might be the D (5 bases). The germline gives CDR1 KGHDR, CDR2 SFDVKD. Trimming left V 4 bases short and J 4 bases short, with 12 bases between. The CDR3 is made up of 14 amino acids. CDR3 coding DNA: TGTGCCACCAGTGAGGGGGGTTCAAGCACTGAAGCTTTCTTT. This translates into CATSEGGSSTEAFF.

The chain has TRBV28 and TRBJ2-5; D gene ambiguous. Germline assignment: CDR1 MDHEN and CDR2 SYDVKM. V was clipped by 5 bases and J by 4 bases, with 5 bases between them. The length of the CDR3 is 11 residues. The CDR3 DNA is TGTGCCAGCAGTCTTCTAGAGACCCAGTACTTC. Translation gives CASSLLETQYF.

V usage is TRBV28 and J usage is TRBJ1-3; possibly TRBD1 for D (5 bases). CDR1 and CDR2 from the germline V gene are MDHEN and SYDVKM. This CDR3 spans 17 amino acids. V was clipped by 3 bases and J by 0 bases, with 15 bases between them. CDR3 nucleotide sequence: TGTGCCAGCAGTTTCCCCCCGACAGCGAGCTCTGGAAACACCATATATTTT. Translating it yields CASSFPPTASSGNTIYF.

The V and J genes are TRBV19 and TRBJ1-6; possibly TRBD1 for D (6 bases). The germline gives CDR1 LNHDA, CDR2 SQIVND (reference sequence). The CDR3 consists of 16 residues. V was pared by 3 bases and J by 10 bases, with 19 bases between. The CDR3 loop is CASSILGQWKHSPLHF. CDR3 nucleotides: TGTGCCAGTAGTATTCTCGGACAGTGGAAACACTCACCCCTCCACTTT.

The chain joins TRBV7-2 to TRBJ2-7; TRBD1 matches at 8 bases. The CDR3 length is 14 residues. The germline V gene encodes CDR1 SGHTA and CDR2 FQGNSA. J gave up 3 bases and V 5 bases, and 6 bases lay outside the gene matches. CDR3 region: CASSPGGQGYEQYF. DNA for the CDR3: TGTGCCAGCAGCCCCGGCGGACAGGGCTACGAGCAGTACTTC. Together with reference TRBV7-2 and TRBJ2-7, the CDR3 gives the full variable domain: GAGVSQSPSNKVTEKGKDVELRCDPISGHTALYWYRQSLGQGLEFLIYFQGNSAPDKSGLPSDRFSAERTGGSVSTLTIQRTQQEDSAVYLCASSPGGQGYEQYFGPGTRLTVT.

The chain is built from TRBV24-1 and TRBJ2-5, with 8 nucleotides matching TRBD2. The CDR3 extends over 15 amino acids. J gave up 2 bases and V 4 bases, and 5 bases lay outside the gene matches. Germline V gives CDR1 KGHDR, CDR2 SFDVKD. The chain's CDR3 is CATSEGTSRQETQYF. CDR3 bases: TGTGCCACCAGTGAAGGGACTAGTCGACAAGAGACCCAGTACTTC.

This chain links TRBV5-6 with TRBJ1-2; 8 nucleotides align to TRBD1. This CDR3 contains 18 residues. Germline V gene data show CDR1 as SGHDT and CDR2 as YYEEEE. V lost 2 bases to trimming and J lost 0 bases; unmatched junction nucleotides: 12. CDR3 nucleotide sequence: TGTGCCAGCAGCTTAAGAGGGACAGGAGGCTATTCTAACTATGGCTACACCTTC. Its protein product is CASSLRGTGGYSNYGYTF.

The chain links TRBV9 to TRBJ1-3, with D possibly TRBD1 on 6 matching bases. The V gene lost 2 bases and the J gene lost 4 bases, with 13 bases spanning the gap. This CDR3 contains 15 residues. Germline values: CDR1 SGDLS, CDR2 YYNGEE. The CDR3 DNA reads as TGTGCCAGCAGCGTCACACAGGGTTGGGGAAACACCATATATTTT. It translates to CASSVTQGWGNTIYF.

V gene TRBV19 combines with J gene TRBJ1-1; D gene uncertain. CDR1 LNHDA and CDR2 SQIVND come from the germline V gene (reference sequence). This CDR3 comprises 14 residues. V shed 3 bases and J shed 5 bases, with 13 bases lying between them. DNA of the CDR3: TGTGCCAGTAGTATCTCTTCGGCGGTTACTGAAGCTTTCTTT. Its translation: CASSISSAVTEAFF.

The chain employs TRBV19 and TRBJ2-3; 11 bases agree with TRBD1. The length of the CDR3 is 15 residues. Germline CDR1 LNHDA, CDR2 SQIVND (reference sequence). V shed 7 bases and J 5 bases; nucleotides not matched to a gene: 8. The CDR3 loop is CASTTRDRGEDTQYF. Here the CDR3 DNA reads TGTGCCAGTACTACCCGGGACAGGGGGGAAGATACGCAGTATTTT.